Sequencing of this T cell receptor (beta chain) was carried out in a study of cytomegalovirus exposure and HLA in healthy donors. This PCR relied on a set of 60 Vbeta primers and 13 Jbeta primers. Profiled with immunoSEQ multiplex PCR; TCRdb holds only in-frame clones, not every one. The sample holds 40,000 to 55,000 clones, about four fifths seen once. The germline V and J ends were trimmed by 4 bases and 2 bases, with 12 bases remaining between them. This CDR3 has 14 amino acids. Germline CDR1 and CDR2: SGHNT and YYREEE (reference sequence). Sequencing was performed on PBMCs. The V and J genes are TRBV5-4 and TRBJ2-5, with D possibly matching TRBD2 (5 bases). The receptor was derived from a boy younger than 18 in good health and CMV-seropositive. CDR3 residues: CASSTRTRQETQYF. The CDR3 bases are TGTGCCAGCAGCACTAGGACGCGGCAAGAGACCCAGTACTTC.